This note documents a single T cell receptor beta chain sequence. The CDR3 has 14 amino acids. Germline-derived CDR1 and CDR2 are SGHTA and FQGTGA. Trimming shortened V by 0 bases and J by 10 bases, and 14 bases separated the two germline ends. The data were taken from a study of blood T cell repertoires in COVID-19. The protocol was immunoSEQ multiplex PCR, while the TCRdb copy is restricted to in-frame clones and leaves out a portion. The sample records about 350,000 clones, approximately 87% being singletons. The chain links TRBV7-3 to TRBJ2-3; TRBD2 might be the D (5 bases). Material for sequencing was peripheral blood. The receptor was derived from a woman aged 45 to 65 with COVID-19, enrolled during active disease. The chain's CDR3 is CASSLTRALEAQYF. CDR3 nucleotides: TGTGCCAGCAGCTTAACGCGGGCCCTAGAAGCGCAGTATTTT.